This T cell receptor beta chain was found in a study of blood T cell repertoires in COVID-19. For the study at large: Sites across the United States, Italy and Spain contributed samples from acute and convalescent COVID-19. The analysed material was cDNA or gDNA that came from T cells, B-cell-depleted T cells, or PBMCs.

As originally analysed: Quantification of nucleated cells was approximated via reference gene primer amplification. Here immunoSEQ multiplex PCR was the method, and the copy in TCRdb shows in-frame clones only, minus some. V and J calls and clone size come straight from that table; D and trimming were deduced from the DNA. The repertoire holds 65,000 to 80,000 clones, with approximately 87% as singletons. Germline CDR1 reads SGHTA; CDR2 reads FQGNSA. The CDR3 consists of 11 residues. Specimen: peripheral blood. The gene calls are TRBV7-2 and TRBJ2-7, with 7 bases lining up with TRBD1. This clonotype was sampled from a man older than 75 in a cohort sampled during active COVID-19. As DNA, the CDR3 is TGTGCCAGCAGCGGGGTGGGACAGATCGGCGTC. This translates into CASSGVGQIGV.